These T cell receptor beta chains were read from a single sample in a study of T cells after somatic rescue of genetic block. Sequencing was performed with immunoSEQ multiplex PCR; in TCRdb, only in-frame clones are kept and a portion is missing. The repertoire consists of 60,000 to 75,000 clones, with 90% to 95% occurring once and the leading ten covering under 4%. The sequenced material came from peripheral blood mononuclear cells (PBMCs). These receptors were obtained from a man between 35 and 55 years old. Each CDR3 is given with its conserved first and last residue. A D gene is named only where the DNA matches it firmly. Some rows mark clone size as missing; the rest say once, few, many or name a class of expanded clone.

TGTGCCAGCAGCCAATCGAGGTGGGGGCACAATGAGCAGTTCTTC	CASSQSRWGHNEQFF	-	-	TRBV16	TRBJ2-1
TGTGCCAGCAGCTTTTACGCGGGAGGAAATGGAGAGCAGTACTTC	CASSFYAGGNGEQYF	-	TRBD2	TRBV7-2	TRBJ2-7
TGTGCCAGCAGCCAAGACGGTTCCTACGAGCAGTACTTC	CASSQDGSYEQYF	-	-	TRBV14	TRBJ2-7
TGTGCCTGGACCCTACAGGGGGTCTATGGCTACACCTTC	CAWTLQGVYGYTF	once	TRBD1	TRBV30	TRBJ1-2
TGTGCCAGCAGCTCCCCGATCAGCGCCGTAGCCGGAGATACGCAGTATTTT	CASSSPISAVAGDTQYF	once	-	TRBV11-2	TRBJ2-3
TGTGCTAGTGGTTTTTCGGGGGGGTCACCCCTCCACTTT	CASGFSGGSPLHF	-	-	TRBV12-5	TRBJ1-6
TGTGCCAGTTGGGGGCGGGGGTCAACTAATGAAAAACTGTTTTTT	CASWGRGSTNEKLFF	-	-	TRBV28	TRBJ1-4
TGTGCCAGCTCACCTGGGACCGGGGAGACCCAGTACTTC	CASSPGTGETQYF	-	-	TRBV18	TRBJ2-5
TGTGCCAGCAAGTATGGGGTACGGGGAAAACTGTTTTTT	CASKYGVRGKLFF	-	-	TRBV7-9	TRBJ1-4
TGTGCCAGCAGTGAAGGGACAAGCGGTAGTCAGCCCCAGCATTTT	CASSEGTSGSQPQHF	-	-	TRBV6-1	TRBJ1-5
TGTGCCAGCAATGAAGGGTCCTACGAGCAGTACTTC	CASNEGSYEQYF	-	-	TRBV2	TRBJ2-7
TGTGCCAGCAGCTTATGGTCAGGGAATGAGCAGTTCTTC	CASSLWSGNEQFF	few	-	TRBV7-9	TRBJ2-1
TGTGCCAGCAGCGGCGCCGGGACTAGCGGGGGCCCACTCACAGATACGCAGTATTTT	CASSGAGTSGGPLTDTQYF	-	TRBD2	TRBV7-9	TRBJ2-3
TGCGCCAGCAGCCAAGAACCGGGGCCCTACGAGCAGTACTTC	CASSQEPGPYEQYF	-	-	TRBV4-1	TRBJ2-7
TGCGCCAGCAGCCAAGAATGGGCCCACCCAGCCTACGAGCAGTACTTC	CASSQEWAHPAYEQYF	-	-	TRBV4-1	TRBJ2-7
TGTGCCAGCAGCTTAGGGAATAGCTACAATGAGCAGTTCTTC	CASSLGNSYNEQFF	-	-	TRBV7-2	TRBJ2-1
TGTGCCAGCAGTACCGGGACATATGGCTACACCTTC	CASSTGTYGYTF	few	-	TRBV6-1	TRBJ1-2
TGTGCCAGCAGCTTAGCGGGGGGGTTCGAGACCCAGTACTTC	CASSLAGGFETQYF	-	TRBD2	TRBV7-6	TRBJ2-5
TGTGCCAGTAGTAGACGGACGAGGGCGAGCGGGGGGCCGGATACGCAGTATTTT	CASSRRTRASGGPDTQYF	-	TRBD2	TRBV19	TRBJ2-3
TGTGCCAGCAGTTTTTCAGGCCGATCCTACGAGCAGTACTTC	CASSFSGRSYEQYF	-	-	TRBV27	TRBJ2-7
TGTGCCAGCAGCTCACTCAGGGGGGCGGGAGAGACCCAGTACTTC	CASSSLRGAGETQYF	-	-	TRBV5-6	TRBJ2-5
TGCGCCAGCAGCTCACAAGCGGGAACCTCCCCCGAGCAGTACTTC	CASSSQAGTSPEQYF	once	TRBD2	TRBV4-1	TRBJ2-7
TGTGCCAGCAGTGTTGGCGGGAGAAGCACAGATACGCAGTATTTT	CASSVGGRSTDTQYF	-	TRBD2	TRBV25-1	TRBJ2-3
TGTGCCAGCAGCGCGACAGGGATAGTCACTGAAGCTTTCTTT	CASSATGIVTEAFF	-	TRBD1	TRBV27	TRBJ1-1
TGTGCCAGCAGCTTCTCAGGGGCAAGGGCCACTGAAGCTTTCTTT	CASSFSGARATEAFF	-	-	TRBV4-2	TRBJ1-1
TGCGCCAGCAGTGAGTCCCTGGGTGCCGGGAGGGGGAGCACCGGGGAGCTGTTTTTT	CASSESLGAGRGSTGELFF	-	TRBD2	TRBV10-1	TRBJ2-2
TGCGCCAGCAGTCGCGGGACAGGGGGCGATCAGTACTTC	CASSRGTGGDQYF	-	TRBD1	TRBV10-1	TRBJ2-7
TGTGCCAGCAGCTTAAAGAGGACAGGGGGCTTCTACGAGCAGTACTTC	CASSLKRTGGFYEQYF	-	TRBD1	TRBV7-9	TRBJ2-7